The text below deals with one TCR beta chain. Its antigen is still unknown. The sample belongs to a study of CD8 T cells in ankylosing spondylitis. Whole-study results and caveats: For ankylosing spondylitis blood, a TCR beta motif of 7 or 8 highly homologous variants appeared characteristic. Disease-linked clones bore a CD8+ phenotype and were relatively rare in peripheral blood.

Germline loops: CDR1 SGHVS, CDR2 FQNEAQ. CDR3 length equals 15 residues. Trimming removed 0 bases from V and 1 base from J, with 7 bases in between. Quantitative 5'-RACE with molecular barcodes was used to make the TCR beta libraries. One entry per CDR3 protein results from TCRdb running MiXCR on the 5' RACE reads. This table has about 340,000 distinct CDR3 sequences, 20% appearing once. The receptor's source is a male donor with ankylosing spondylitis or in good health (not recorded which). Sequencing was performed on blood, either unsorted or a sorted T cell fraction (not recorded which). The chain employs TRBV7-8 and TRBJ2-1; D gene uncertain. CDR3: CASSLATVSYNEQFF. CDR3 DNA: TGTGCCAGCAGCTTAGCAACAGTGTCCTACAATGAGCAGTTCTTC.